This TCR beta chain comes out of a study of cytomegalovirus exposure and HLA in healthy donors. The study, taken as a whole, reports: Exclusion as indistinguishable affected some V segments, including TRBV6-2 and TRBV6-3.

The donors were healthy bone marrow donors. PCR was performed using 60 Vbeta and 13 Jbeta primers. Using immunoSEQ multiplex PCR, the repertoire was profiled, and TCRdb retains in-frame clones only, with some absent. This sample contains roughly 34,000 clones. The length of the CDR3 is 14 residues. The V and J ends lost 6 bases and 5 bases, in that order; junction bases with no gene match: 8. CDR1 and CDR2 (germline): SGHNT, YENEEA. With regard to this clone: Its antigen is as yet unknown.

V and J are TRBV11-3 and TRBJ2-7, with 9 bases identical to TRBD1. Source material: PBMCs. This clonotype was sampled from a man between 35 and 55 years old in good health and CMV-seronegative. Here the CDR3 reads CASSSGTGSHEQYF. The CDR3 bases are TGTGCCAGCAGTTCCGGGACAGGGTCCCACGAGCAGTACTTC.